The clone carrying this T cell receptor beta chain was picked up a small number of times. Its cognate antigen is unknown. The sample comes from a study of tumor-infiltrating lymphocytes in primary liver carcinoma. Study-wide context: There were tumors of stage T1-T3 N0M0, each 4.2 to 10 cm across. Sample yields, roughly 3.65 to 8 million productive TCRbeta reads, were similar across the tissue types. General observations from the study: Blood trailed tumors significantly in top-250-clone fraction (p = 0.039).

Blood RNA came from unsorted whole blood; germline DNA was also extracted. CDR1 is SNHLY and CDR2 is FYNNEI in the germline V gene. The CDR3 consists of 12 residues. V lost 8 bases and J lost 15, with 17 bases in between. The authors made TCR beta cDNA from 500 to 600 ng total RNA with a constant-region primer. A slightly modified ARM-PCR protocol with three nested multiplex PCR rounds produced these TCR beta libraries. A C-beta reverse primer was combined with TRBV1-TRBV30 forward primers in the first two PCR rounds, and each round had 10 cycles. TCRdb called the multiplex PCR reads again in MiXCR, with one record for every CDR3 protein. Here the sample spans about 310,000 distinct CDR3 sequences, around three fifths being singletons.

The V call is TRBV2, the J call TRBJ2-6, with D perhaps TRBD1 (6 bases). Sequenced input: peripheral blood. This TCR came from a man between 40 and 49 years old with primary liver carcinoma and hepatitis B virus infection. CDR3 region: CASGLGGDGLTF. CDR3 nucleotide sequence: TGTGCCAGCGGATTAGGGGGAGACGGCCTGACTTTC.